This T cell receptor beta chain was sequenced for a study of T cells in Graves' hyperthyroidism and ophthalmopathy. RNA transcripts provided the source from which TCR beta CDR3 regions were amplified. The HTBI set primed first-round TCR CDR3 RT-PCR. TCRdb reprocessed the multiplex PCR reads via MiXCR and lists one record per CDR3 protein. The sample includes 480,000 or so distinct CDR3 sequences, 13% to 15% seen only once; the top ten take around a sixth. The CDR3 runs 15 residues. Germline CDR1 is MNHNS and CDR2 is SASEGT. With 2 bases removed from V and 6 bases from J, the gap between germline ends came to 13 bases. At least ten counts were recorded for this clonotype. The antigen is undetermined. Study-level results: Blood also contained most expanded thyroid clonotypes above 0.001. Before onset, ophthalmopathy was predicted by the model a median around 6 months earlier.

V gene TRBV6-1 combines with J gene TRBJ2-2; D is unresolved. The clonotype comes from a woman aged 18-29 years with Graves' hyperthyroidism. Sequencing used blood. CDR3 nucleotide sequence: TGTGCCAGCAGTGAATTCGGGCGGATTGCCGGGGAGCTGTTTTTT. It yields the protein CASSEFGRIAGELFF.